This T cell receptor (beta chain) was retrieved from a study of post-analysis software for immune sequencing data (dated by TCRdb to the mid-2010s). Regarding the study in general: Recorded disease courses included relapsing-remitting, secondary progressive and progressive-relapsing multiple sclerosis, with some patients lacking subtype annotation. A subset of samples was prepared in parallel using single-end sample barcoding, then pooled and co-amplified after Illumina adapter ligation. The patient repertoires were set against about 12 previously published healthy control repertoires from donors whose ages ranged from 6 to 25 years.

To demonstrate the VDJtools post-analysis software, TCR beta repertoires were profiled from the peripheral blood of 10 to 15 young patients with multiple sclerosis. The multiple sclerosis patients were children and adolescents ranging in age from roughly 6 to 16 years. Study-wide findings and limitations: When samples were clustered directly using the F measure, samples prepared in the same batch co-clustered strongly, which prompted a batch-effect correction. Roughly 5 TRBV segments, including TRBV5-6, TRBV5-1 and TRBV20-1, were significantly more frequent in patients than controls. The multiple sclerosis patient group was slightly younger than the control group. Multiple sclerosis patients had significantly lower normalized Chao1 diversity than controls, a result that suggests substantial peripheral T-cell clonal expansion.

Library generation was performed with PCR. For sequencing, an Illumina HiSeq 2500 was employed. To reduce PCR and sequencing biases, unique molecular identifiers were incorporated into the TCR beta cDNA libraries. Some 500,000 cDNA molecules were obtained per 1 to 10 million input T cells, so each molecule approximated one T cell. The patient libraries were prepared and sequenced using the same protocol as the earlier healthy control dataset. Samples belonging to the same batch were prepared together, multiplexed and sequenced on a shared HiSeq lane. Turning to the authors' computational methods: Raw barcoded reads were processed with MIGEC, discarding single-read molecular identifier groups before consensus assembly and CDR3 extraction. Clonotype tables were post-analysed with VDJtools, and diversity was normalized by down-sampling all datasets to the smallest sample size. Repertoire overlap clustering matched CDR3 amino acid but not nucleotide sequences to correct batch-related cross-sample contamination. TCRdb redid the processing of the public reads, applying fastp at Q25 and MiXCR, and retained in-frame beta chains. Each CDR3 protein gets just one entry, which takes the most common genes and DNA from the rows behind it. The V and J calls, along with clone size, are taken from TCRdb and not from the paper's own processing. This sample comprises about half a million distinct CDR3 sequences, 34% of them detected only once. Together, the top ten hold 5% to 6% of the sample.

The CDR1 and CDR2 encoded by the germline V gene (reference sequence) are MNHEY and SMNVEV. V sheds 6 bases and J sheds 3 bases, leaving 12 bases between their ends. CDR3 length: 14 amino acids, cysteine to phenylalanine. The sequence is cut down to CDR3 DNA, 42 bases in frame from base 1. This clonotype was found a few times. Its antigen is not yet known. No per-base quality is available; no much larger clone lies one base away. The V and J genes are TRBV27 and TRBJ1-5, with TRBD1 tentatively as D gene (5 bases match). The sequenced material came from blood. This TCR came from a girl aged 2-17 years with multiple sclerosis. The DNA reads TGTGCCAGCAGCTTCAGGGTTACCAATCAGCCCCAGCATTTT. This sequence encodes CASSFRVTNQPQHF.